One sample yielded the 7 T cell receptor beta chains listed below, sequenced in a study of CD8+CD57+ T cells in acquired aplastic anemia (dated by TCRdb to 2016 to 2018). Sequenced on an Illumina HiSeq 2000. Genomic DNA was used as template for profiling of TCR beta VDJ combinations and CDR3 sequences. TCRdb applied fastp at Q25 and MiXCR to the public reads, then kept only in-frame beta chains. Each CDR3 protein gets just one entry, which takes the most common genes and DNA from the rows behind it. The sample table holds hundreds of thousands of distinct CDR3 sequences, of which about two thirds were seen once. The ten largest make up 4% of the sample. What was sequenced was sorted CD4+, CD8+, or CD8+CD57+ T cells (not recorded which) from PBMCs. The receptors were gathered from a human donor in good health, serving as a control.

This clonotype was observed a few times. As DNA, the CDR3 is TGTGCCATCAGGGAGGGGTTGGACTATGGCTACACCTTC. Its translation: CAIREGLDYGYTF. This chain connects TRBV10-3 to TRBJ1-2; TRBD1 is a possible D gene (5 bases). The CDR3 consists of 13 residues. V lost 6 bases, J lost 3 bases, and 11 bases lay in between. From germline, CDR1 is ENHRY and CDR2 SYGVKD.

The chain combines TRBV2 with TRBJ2-3, with D uncertain. Germline lookup yields CDR1 SNHLY and CDR2 FYNNEI. Trimming cost V 11 bases and J 2 bases, with 14 bases left between them. This CDR3 spans 13 amino acids. CDR3 region: CAPPVRHTDTQYF. The CDR3 nucleotides are TGTGCCCCGCCCGTCCGCCACACAGATACGCAGTATTTT.

As regards this clonotype: One junction end disagrees with the germline gene, perhaps due to a read error. The V gene is TRBV7-3, the J gene TRBJ2-2, with a possible D match to TRBD2 (5 bases). Germline V gene sequence: CDR1 SGHTA, CDR2 FQGTGA. The CDR3 has 13 residues. The CDR3 sequence is CASSSSNTGELLF. CDR3 DNA: TGTGCTAGCAGCTCCAGTAACACCGGGGAGCTGCTTTTT. The full variable domain, rest sourced from reference TRBV7-3 and TRBJ2-2, is GAGVSQTPSNKVTEKGKYVELRCDPISGHTALYWYRQSLGQGPEFLIYFQGTGAADDSGLPNDRFFAVRPEGSVSTLKIQRTERGDSAVYLCASSSSNTGELLFGEGSRLTVL.

As to this clonotype: A junction boundary mismatches the germline segment, possibly from a read error. The chain uses TRBV20-1 and TRBJ1-2; D is undetermined. Germline V gives CDR1 DFQATT, CDR2 SNEGSKA (reference sequence). The CDR3 sequence is 15 residues long. CDR3 protein: CSARTPPVLGYGYTF. Written as DNA, the CDR3 is TGCAGCGCTAGAACTCCCCCCGTTCTTGGCTATGGCTACACCTTC.

This chain connects TRBV9 to TRBJ2-1; 10 positions match TRBD2. Germline-derived CDR1 and CDR2 are SGDLS and YYNGEE. The CDR3 extends over 16 amino acids. V was clipped by 2 bases and J by 10 bases; unmatched bases: 12. In DNA, the CDR3 is TGTGCCAGCAGCGTTAGCGGGGGGCCAGGGGCCAACGAGCAGTTCTTC. This encodes CASSVSGGPGANEQFF.

The chain couples TRBV7-2 to TRBJ1-2, with TRBD1 as a possible D gene (6 bases). Trimming cost V 5 bases and J 1 base, with 14 bases left between them. The CDR3 covers 15 residues. Germline V gene sequence: CDR1 SGHTA, CDR2 FQGNSA. CDR3 protein: CASSPDSGRNYGYTF. CDR3 in DNA: TGTGCCAGCAGCCCGGACAGCGGTCGTAACTATGGCTACACCTTC.

Details on this clonotype: Relative to the germline gene, one junction end is altered; a read error may explain this. The chain links TRBV20-1 to TRBJ2-2, with a possible D match to TRBD1 (6 bases). This CDR3 region has 15 residues. The germline CDR1 and CDR2 sequences are DFQATT and SNEGSKA (reference sequence). The CDR3 reads CGASRDTAVTGELSF. CDR3 bases: TGCGGTGCTAGTCGGGACACCGCTGTGACCGGGGAGCTGTCTTTT.